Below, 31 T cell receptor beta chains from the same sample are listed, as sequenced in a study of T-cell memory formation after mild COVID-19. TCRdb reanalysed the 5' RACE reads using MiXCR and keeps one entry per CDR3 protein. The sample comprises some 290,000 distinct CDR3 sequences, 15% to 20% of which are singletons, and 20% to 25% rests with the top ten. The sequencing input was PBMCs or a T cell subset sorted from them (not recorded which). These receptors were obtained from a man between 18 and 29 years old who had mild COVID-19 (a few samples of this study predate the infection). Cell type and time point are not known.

The chain's CDR3 is CASSPTGSHEQYF. DNA of the CDR3: TGTGCCAGCTCACCAACGGGGTCCCACGAGCAGTACTTC. V and J are TRBV18 and TRBJ2-7; D is perhaps TRBD2 (5 bases). V gave up 2 bases and J gave up 5 bases, with 10 bases separating them. Looked up from germline, CDR1 is KGHSH and CDR2 is LQKENI. This CDR3 is built from 13 residues. The full variable domain, rest sourced from reference TRBV18 and TRBJ2-7, is NAGVMQNPRHLVRRRGQEARLRCSPMKGHSHVYWYRQLPEEGLKFMVYLQKENIIDESGMPKERFSAEFPKEGPSILRIQQVVRGDSAAYFCASSPTGSHEQYFGPGTRLTVT.

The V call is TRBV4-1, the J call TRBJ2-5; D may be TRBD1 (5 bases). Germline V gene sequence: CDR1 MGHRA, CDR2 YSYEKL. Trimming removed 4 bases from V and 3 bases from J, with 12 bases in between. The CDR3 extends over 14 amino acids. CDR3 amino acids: CASSPGPWEETQYF. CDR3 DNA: TGCGCCAGCAGCCCAGGGCCCTGGGAAGAGACCCAGTACTTC.

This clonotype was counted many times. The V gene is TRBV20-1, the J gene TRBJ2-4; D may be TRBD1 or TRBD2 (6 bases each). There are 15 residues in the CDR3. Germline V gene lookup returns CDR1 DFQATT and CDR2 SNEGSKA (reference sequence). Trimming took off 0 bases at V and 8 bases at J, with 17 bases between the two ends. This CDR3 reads CSARDPGASGDIQYF. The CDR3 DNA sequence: TGCAGTGCTAGAGATCCGGGGGCCTCGGGGGACATTCAGTACTTC.

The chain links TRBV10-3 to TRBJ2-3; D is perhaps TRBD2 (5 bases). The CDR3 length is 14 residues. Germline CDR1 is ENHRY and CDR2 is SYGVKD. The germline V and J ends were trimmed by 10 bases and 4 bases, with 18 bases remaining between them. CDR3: CASNLEWEPDTQYF. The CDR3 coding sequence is TGTGCCAGCAATCTAGAATGGGAGCCAGATACGCAGTATTTT.

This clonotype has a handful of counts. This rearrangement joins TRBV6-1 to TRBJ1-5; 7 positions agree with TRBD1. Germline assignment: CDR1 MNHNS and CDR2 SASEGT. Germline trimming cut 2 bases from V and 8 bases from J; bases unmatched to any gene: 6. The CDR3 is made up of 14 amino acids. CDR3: CASSEFTGVKPQHF. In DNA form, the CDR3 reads TGTGCCAGCAGTGAATTCACAGGGGTGAAGCCCCAGCATTTT.

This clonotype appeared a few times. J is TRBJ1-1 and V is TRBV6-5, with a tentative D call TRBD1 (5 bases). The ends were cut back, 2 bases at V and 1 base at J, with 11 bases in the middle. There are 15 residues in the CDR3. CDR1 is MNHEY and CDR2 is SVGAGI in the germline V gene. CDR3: CASSYGGSQNTEAFF. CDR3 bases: TGTGCCAGCAGTTACGGGGGGTCCCAGAACACTGAAGCTTTCTTT.

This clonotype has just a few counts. CDR3 region: CASSLVTGARTDTQYF. Here the CDR3 DNA reads TGTGCCAGCAGCTTAGTCACCGGGGCTCGCACAGATACGCAGTATTTT. The chain joins TRBV7-2 to TRBJ2-3; either TRBD1 or TRBD2 may supply D (5 bases each). CDR3 length: 16 residues. Germline assignment: CDR1 SGHTA and CDR2 FQGNSA. The V and J ends lost 1 base and 1 base respectively, with 12 bases between them.

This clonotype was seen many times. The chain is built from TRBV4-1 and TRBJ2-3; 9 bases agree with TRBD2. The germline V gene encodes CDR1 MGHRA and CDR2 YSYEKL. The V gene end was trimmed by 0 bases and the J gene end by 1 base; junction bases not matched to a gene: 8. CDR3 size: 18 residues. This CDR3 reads CASSQDSKASGGTDTQYF. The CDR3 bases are TGCGCCAGCAGCCAAGATAGCAAGGCTAGCGGGGGCACAGATACGCAGTATTTT.

DNA of the CDR3: TGTGCCAGCAGCTTGAGGGAACCCGGAAACACCATATATTTT. Its translation: CASSLREPGNTIYF. The chain uses TRBV7-2 and TRBJ1-3, with D unresolved. Between the trimmed V and J ends, which lost 3 bases and 4 bases, there was a span of 10 bases. The CDR3 sequence is 14 residues long. Germline lookup yields CDR1 SGHTA and CDR2 FQGNSA.

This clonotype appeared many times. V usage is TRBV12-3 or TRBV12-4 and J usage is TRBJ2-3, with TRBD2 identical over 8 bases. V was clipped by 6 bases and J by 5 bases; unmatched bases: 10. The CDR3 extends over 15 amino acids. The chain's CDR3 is CASSSSGGLGDTQYF. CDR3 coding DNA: TGTGCCAGCAGCTCGAGCGGGGGCCTGGGAGATACGCAGTATTTT.

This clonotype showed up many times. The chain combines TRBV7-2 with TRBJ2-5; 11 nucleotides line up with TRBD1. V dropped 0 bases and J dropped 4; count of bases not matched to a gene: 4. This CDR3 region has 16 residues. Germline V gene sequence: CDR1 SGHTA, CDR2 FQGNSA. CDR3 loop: CASSLARTGGTETQYF. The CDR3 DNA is TGTGCCAGCAGCTTAGCAAGGACAGGGGGCACAGAGACCCAGTACTTC.

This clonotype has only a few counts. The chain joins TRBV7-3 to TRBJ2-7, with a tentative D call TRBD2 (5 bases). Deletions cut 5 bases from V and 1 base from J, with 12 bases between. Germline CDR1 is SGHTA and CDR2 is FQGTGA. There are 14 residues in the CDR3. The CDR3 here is CASSPSPGSYEQYF. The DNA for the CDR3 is TGTGCCAGCAGCCCGTCCCCGGGGTCCTACGAGCAGTACTTC.

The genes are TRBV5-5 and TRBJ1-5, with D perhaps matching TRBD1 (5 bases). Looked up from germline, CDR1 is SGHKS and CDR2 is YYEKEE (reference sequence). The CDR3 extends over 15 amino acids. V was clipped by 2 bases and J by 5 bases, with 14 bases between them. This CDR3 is CASSFFGQGDQPQHF. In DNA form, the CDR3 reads TGTGCCAGCAGCTTTTTCGGCCAGGGTGATCAGCCCCAGCATTTT.

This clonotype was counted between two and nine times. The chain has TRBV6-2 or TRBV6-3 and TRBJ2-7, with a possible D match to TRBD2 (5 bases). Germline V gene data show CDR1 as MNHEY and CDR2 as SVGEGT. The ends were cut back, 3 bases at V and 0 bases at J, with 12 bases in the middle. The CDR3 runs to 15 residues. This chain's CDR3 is CASSYDYSASYEQYF. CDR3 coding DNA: TGTGCCAGCAGTTATGACTATTCGGCCTCCTACGAGCAGTACTTC.

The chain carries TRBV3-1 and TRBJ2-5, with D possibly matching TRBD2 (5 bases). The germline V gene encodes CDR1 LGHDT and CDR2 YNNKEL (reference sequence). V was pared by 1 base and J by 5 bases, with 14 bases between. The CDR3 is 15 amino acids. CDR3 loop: CASSQALTRFETQYF. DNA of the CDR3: TGTGCCAGCAGCCAAGCCCTCACTAGATTCGAGACCCAGTACTTC.

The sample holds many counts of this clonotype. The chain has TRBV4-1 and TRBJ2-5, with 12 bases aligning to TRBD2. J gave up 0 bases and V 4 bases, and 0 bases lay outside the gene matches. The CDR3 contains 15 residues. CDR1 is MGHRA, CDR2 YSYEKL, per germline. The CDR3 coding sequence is TGCGCCAGCAGCCGGACTAGCGGGGACCAAGAGACCCAGTACTTC. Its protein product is CASSRTSGDQETQYF.

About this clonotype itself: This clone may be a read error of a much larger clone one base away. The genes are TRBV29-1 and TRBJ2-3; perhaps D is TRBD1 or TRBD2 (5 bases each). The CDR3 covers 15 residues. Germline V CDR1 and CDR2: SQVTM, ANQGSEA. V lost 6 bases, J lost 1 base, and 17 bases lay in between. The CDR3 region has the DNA TGCAGCGTCACGGGGCAGTGGCCTGGCACAGATACGCAGTATTTT. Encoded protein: CSVTGQWPGTDTQYF.

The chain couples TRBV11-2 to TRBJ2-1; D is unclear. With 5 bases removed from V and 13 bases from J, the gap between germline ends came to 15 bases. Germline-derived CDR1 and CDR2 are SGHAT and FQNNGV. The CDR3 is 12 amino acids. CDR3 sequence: CASSVSTVSQFF. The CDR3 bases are TGTGCCAGCAGCGTCTCGACGGTTAGCCAGTTCTTC.

CDR3 amino acids: CASSLSGGPNNEQFF. In nucleotides, the CDR3 is TGTGCCAGCAGCTTGAGCGGGGGGCCTAACAATGAGCAGTTCTTC. The chain combines TRBV7-2 with TRBJ2-1; 9 bases agree with TRBD2. J gave up 5 bases and V 3 bases, and 5 bases lay outside the gene matches. This CDR3 has 15 amino acids. CDR1 and CDR2 from the germline V gene are SGHTA and FQGNSA. Looking up the rest from reference TRBV7-2 and TRBJ2-1 gives the full variable domain: GAGVSQSPSNKVTEKGKDVELRCDPISGHTALYWYRQSLGQGLEFLIYFQGNSAPDKSGLPSDRFSAERTGGSVSTLTIQRTQQEDSAVYLCASSLSGGPNNEQFFGPGTRLTVL.

CDR3 protein: CAISDIAGAPSTDTQYF. CDR3 bases: TGTGCCATCAGTGATATAGCGGGGGCCCCCAGCACAGATACGCAGTATTTT. The gene calls are TRBV10-3 and TRBJ2-3; 9 bases align to TRBD2. V lost 3 bases to trimming and J lost 0 bases; unmatched junction nucleotides: 7. The CDR3 extends over 17 amino acids. Per the germline V gene, CDR1 is ENHRY and CDR2 is SYGVKD.

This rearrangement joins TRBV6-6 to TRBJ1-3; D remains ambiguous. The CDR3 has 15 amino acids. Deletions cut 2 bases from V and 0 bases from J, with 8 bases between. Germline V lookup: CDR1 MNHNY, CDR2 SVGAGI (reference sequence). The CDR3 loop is CASSYAQPSGNTIYF. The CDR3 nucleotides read TGTGCCAGCAGTTACGCGCAGCCCTCTGGAAACACCATATATTTT.

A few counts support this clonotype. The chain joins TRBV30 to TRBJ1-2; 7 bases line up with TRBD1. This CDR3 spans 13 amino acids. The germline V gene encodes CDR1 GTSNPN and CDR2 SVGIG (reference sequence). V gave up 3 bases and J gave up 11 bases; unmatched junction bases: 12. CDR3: CAWSITTGSNYTF. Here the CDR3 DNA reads TGTGCCTGGAGCATTACGACAGGGTCAAATTACACCTTC.

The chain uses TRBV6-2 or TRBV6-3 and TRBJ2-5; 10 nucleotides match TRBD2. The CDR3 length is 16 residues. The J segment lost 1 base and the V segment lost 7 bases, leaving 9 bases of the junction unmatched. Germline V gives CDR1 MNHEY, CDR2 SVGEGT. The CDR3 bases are TGTGCCAGCACCCTCGGTAGCGGGGGGTTCCAAGAGACCCAGTACTTC. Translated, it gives CASTLGSGGFQETQYF.

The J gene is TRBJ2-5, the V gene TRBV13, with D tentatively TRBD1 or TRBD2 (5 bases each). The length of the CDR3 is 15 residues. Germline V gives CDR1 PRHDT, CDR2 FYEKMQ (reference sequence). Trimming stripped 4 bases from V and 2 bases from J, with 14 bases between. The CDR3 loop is CASSSRGGGQETQYF. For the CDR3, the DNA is TGTGCCAGCAGCTCACGGGGCGGCGGTCAAGAGACCCAGTACTTC.

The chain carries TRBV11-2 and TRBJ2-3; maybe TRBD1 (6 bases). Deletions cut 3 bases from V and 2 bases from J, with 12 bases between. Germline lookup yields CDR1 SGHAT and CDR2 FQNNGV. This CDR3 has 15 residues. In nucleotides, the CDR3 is TGTGCCAGCAGCTTGACAGGTGTTACCACAGATACGCAGTATTTT. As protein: CASSLTGVTTDTQYF.

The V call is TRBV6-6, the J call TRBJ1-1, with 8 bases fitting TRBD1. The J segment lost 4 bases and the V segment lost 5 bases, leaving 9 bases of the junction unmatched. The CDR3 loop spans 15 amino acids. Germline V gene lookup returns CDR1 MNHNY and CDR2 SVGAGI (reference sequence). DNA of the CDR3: TGTGCCAGCAGTCAAACAGCCACAGGGGGCACTGAAGCTTTCTTT. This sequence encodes CASSQTATGGTEAFF.

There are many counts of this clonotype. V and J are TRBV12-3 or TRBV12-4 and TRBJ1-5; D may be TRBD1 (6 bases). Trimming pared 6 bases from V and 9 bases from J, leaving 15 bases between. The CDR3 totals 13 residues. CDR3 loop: CASRLQGLPPQHF. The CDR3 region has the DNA TGTGCCAGCAGACTACAGGGTTTGCCGCCCCAGCATTTT.

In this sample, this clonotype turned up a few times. CDR3 nucleotide sequence: TGTGCCATCAGTGGTGTAGCGGGCCCCCGCACAGATACGCAGTATTTT. The encoded protein is CAISGVAGPRTDTQYF. The chain recombines TRBV10-3 with TRBJ2-3; 7 nucleotides line up with TRBD2. The CDR3 consists of 16 residues. CDR1 ENHRY and CDR2 SYGVKD come from the germline V gene. The J segment lost 1 base and the V segment lost 4 bases, leaving 8 bases of the junction unmatched.

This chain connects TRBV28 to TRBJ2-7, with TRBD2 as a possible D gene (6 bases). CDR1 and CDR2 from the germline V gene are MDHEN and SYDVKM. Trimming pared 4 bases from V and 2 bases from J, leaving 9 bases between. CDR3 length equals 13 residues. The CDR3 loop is CASSSPGAYEQYV. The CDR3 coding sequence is TGTGCCAGCAGTTCGCCGGGGGCCTACGAGCAGTACGTC.

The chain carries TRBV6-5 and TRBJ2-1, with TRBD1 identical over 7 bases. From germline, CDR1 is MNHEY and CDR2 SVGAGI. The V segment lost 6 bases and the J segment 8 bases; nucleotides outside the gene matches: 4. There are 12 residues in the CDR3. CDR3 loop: CASRTGIHEQFF. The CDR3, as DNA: TGTGCCAGCAGGACAGGGATCCATGAGCAGTTCTTC.

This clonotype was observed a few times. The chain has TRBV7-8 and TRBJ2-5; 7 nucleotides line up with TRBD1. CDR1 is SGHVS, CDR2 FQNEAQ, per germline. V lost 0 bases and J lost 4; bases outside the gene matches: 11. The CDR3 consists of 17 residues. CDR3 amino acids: CASSLAAKGQLRETQYF. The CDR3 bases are TGTGCCAGCAGCTTAGCCGCCAAGGGACAGCTTCGAGAGACCCAGTACTTC.